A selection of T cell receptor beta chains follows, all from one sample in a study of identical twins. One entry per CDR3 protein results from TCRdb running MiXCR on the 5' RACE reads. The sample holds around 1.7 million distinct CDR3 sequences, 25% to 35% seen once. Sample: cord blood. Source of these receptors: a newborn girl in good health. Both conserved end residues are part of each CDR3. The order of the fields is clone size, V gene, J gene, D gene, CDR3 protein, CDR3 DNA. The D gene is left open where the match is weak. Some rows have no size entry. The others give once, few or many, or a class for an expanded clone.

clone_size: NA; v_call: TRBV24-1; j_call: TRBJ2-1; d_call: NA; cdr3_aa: CATSDPTGDHNEQFF; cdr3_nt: TGTGCCACCAGTGACCCGACAGGAGATCACAATGAGCAGTTCTTC
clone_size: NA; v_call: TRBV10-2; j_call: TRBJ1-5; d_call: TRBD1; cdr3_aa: CASSESTQGGGQPQHF; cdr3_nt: TGCGCCAGCAGTGAGTCGACTCAGGGAGGGGGCCAGCCCCAGCATTTT
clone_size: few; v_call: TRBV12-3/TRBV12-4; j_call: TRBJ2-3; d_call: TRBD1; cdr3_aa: CASSKGDRPFLTDTQYF; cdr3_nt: TGTGCCAGCAGTAAGGGGGACAGGCCCTTCCTCACAGATACGCAGTATTTT
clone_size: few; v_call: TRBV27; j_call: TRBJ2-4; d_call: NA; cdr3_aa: CASSFGPSMSEQYF; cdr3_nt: TGTGCCAGCAGTTTTGGCCCATCTATGTCGGAGCAGTACTTC
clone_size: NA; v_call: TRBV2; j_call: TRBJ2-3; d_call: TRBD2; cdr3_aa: CASRLTTSGSADTQYF; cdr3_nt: TGTGCCAGCAGACTCACCACTAGCGGGAGTGCAGATACGCAGTATTTT
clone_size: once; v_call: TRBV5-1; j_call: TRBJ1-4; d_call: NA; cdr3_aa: CASSIWTGEKLFF; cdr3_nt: TGCGCCAGCAGCATTTGGACCGGAGAAAAACTGTTTTTT
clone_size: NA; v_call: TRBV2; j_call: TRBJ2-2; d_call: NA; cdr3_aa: CASSNTGFSGELFF; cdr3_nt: TGTGCCAGCAGTAATACAGGGTTCTCCGGGGAGCTGTTTTTT
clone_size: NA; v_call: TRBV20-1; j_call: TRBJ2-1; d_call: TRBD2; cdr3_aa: CSAKKGGLAGGNNEQFF; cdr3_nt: TGCAGTGCTAAAAAAGGTGGACTAGCGGGAGGAAACAATGAGCAGTTCTTC
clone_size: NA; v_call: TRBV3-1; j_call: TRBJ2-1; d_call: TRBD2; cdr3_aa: CASSQGTRGEQFF; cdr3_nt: TGTGCCAGCAGCCAAGGGACTAGGGGTGAGCAGTTCTTC
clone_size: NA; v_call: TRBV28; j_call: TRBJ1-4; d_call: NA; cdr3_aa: CASSLSDVNEKLFF; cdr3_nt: TGTGCCAGCAGTTTATCGGATGTTAACGAAAAACTGTTTTTT
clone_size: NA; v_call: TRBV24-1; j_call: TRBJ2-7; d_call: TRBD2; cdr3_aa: CATSDSGLAVRYEQYF; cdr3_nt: TGTGCCACCAGTGATTCCGGACTAGCGGTGCGCTACGAGCAGTACTTC
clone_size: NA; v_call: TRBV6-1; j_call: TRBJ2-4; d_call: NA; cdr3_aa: CASSPSGTHIILGKNIQYF; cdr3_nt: TGTGCCAGCAGCCCCTCCGGGACCCATATAATACTAGGCAAAAACATTCAGTACTTC
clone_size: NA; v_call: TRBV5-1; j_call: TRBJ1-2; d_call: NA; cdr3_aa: CASSLGVSGEGYTF; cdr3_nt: TGCGCCAGCAGCTTGGGAGTATCCGGGGAAGGCTACACCTTC
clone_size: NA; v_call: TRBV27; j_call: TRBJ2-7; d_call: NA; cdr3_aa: CASSLSPHRPPGSYNEQYF; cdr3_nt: TGTGCCAGCAGTTTATCCCCGCACAGGCCCCCAGGATCCTACAATGAGCAGTACTTC
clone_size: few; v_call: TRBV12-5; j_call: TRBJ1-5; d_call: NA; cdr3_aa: CASGLRVQPQHF; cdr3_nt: TGTGCTAGTGGTTTGAGGGTTCAGCCCCAGCATTTT
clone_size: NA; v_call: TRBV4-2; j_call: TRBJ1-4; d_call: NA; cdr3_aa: CASSEGILENEKLFF; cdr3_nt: TGTGCCAGCAGCGAAGGGATCTTGGAAAATGAAAAACTGTTTTTT
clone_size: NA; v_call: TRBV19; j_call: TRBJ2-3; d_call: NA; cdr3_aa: CASSIRTGEADTQYF; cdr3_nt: TGTGCCAGTAGTATTAGGACTGGCGAGGCAGATACGCAGTATTTT
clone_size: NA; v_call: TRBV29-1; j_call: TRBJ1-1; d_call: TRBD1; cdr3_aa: CSVGGDRSGPEAFF; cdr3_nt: TGCAGCGTTGGGGGGGACAGGAGTGGGCCTGAAGCTTTCTTT
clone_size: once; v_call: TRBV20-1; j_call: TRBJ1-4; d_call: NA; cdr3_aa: CSAGGVRSSNEKLFF; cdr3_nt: TGCAGTGCTGGTGGGGTCAGGTCATCTAATGAAAAACTGTTTTTT
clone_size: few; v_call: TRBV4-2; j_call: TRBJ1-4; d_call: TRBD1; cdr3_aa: CASSPRDRVLNEKLFF; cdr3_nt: TGTGCCAGCAGCCCTCGGGACAGGGTCCTCAATGAAAAACTGTTTTTT
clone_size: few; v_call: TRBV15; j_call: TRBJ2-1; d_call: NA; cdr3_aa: CATSRVANNEQFF; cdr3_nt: TGTGCCACCAGCAGAGTGGCGAACAATGAGCAGTTCTTC
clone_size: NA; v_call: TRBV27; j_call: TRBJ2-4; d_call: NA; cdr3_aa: CATSYSAKNIQYF; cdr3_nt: TGTGCCACCTCGTACAGTGCCAAAAACATTCAGTACTTC
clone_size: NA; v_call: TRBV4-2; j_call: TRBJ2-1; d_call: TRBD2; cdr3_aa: CASCQVVAGGDNEQFF; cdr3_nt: TGTGCCAGCTGCCAAGTTGTGGCGGGAGGGGACAATGAGCAGTTCTTC
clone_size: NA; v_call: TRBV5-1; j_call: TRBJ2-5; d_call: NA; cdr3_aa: CASSTTLDEQYF; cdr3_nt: TGCGCCAGCAGCACAACTTTGGATGAGCAGTACTTC
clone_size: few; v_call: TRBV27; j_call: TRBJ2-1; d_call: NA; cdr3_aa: CASSRRVGWYNEQFF; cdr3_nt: TGTGCCAGCAGTCGGCGGGTCGGTTGGTACAATGAGCAGTTCTTC
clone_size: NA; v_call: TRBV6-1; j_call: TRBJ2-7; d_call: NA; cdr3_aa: CASRRGSRINNEQYF; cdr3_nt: TGTGCCAGCCGGAGGGGGAGTCGAATCAACAATGAGCAGTACTTC